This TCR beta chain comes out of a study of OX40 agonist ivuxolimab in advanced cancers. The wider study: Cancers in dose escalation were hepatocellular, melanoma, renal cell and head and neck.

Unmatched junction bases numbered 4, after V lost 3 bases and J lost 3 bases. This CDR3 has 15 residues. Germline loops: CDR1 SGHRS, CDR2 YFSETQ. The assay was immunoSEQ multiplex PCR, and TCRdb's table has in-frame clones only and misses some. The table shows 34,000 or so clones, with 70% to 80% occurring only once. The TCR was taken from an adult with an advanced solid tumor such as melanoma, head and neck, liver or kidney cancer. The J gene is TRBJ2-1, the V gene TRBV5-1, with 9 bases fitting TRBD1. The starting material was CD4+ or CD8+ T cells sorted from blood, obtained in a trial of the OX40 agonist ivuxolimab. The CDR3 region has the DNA TGCGCCAGCAGCTCTACAGGGGGCCACTACAATGAGCAGTTCTTC. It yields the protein CASSSTGGHYNEQFF.